This T cell receptor (beta chain) appears in the sequencing data of a study of OX40 agonist ivuxolimab in advanced cancers. TCRdb's table, derived via immunoSEQ multiplex PCR, lists solely in-frame clones and lacks some. The sample yields roughly 130,000 clones, roughly 93% seen once. The junction had 9 bases not matched to a gene; V was cut back by 5 bases and J by 6 bases. There are 16 residues in the CDR3. Germline CDR1 is SGHTA and CDR2 is FQGTGA. This TCR was sampled from an adult with an advanced solid tumor such as melanoma, head and neck, liver or kidney cancer. This chain connects TRBV7-3 to TRBJ2-2; 10 bases match TRBD2. The sample here was CD4+ or CD8+ T cells sorted from blood, taken in a trial of the OX40 agonist ivuxolimab. The CDR3: CASSRRVAGGPGELFF. Written as DNA, the CDR3 is TGTGCCAGCAGCCGCCGGGTAGCGGGAGGACCCGGGGAGCTGTTTTTT.